The 32 T cell receptor beta chains reported below all come from one sample, sequenced in a study of cytomegalovirus exposure and HLA in healthy donors. The protocol was immunoSEQ multiplex PCR, while the TCRdb copy is restricted to in-frame clones and leaves out a portion. Here the sample spans 330,000 or so clones, more than 80% being singletons. The sequencing input was PBMCs. These receptors originate from a woman under 30 in good health and CMV-seronegative.

The V and J genes are TRBV27 and TRBJ1-2; TRBD1 aligns across 8 bases. The CDR3 sequence is 14 residues long. After removal of 6 bases from V and 7 bases from J, the junction contained 10 bases not matched to a gene. The germline V gene encodes CDR1 MNHEY and CDR2 SMNVEV (reference sequence). The chain's CDR3 is CASRRTGNLRGYTF. For the CDR3, the DNA is TGTGCCAGCAGGCGGACAGGGAATCTACGTGGCTACACCTTC.

The V gene is TRBV7-2, the J gene TRBJ2-3; 7 bases are a match to TRBD2. The CDR3 extends over 16 amino acids. V shed 1 base and J 5 bases; nucleotides not matched to a gene: 9. Germline CDR1 and CDR2: SGHTA and FQGNSA. Here the CDR3 DNA reads TGTGCCAGCAGCTTAGGGCTGGCGGGAGACGTAGATACGCAGTATTTT. Its protein is CASSLGLAGDVDTQYF.

The chain employs TRBV6-5 and TRBJ2-2; a weak D match, TRBD1 (6 bases). V dropped 2 bases and J dropped 6 bases, with 16 bases sitting between them. The CDR3 is 16 residues long. Germline CDR1 MNHEY, CDR2 SVGAGI. The CDR3 loop is CASSYPVAGEPGELFF. The CDR3 coding sequence is TGTGCCAGCAGTTACCCCGTGGCAGGGGAACCCGGGGAGCTGTTTTTT.

This rearrangement joins TRBV6-5 to TRBJ2-3, with D perhaps TRBD1 (6 bases). Germline V gene lookup returns CDR1 MNHEY and CDR2 SVGAGI. V was clipped by 7 bases and J by 4 bases, with 18 bases between them. The length of the CDR3 is 15 residues. The CDR3 reads CASNTGFQGADTQYF. Here the CDR3 DNA reads TGTGCCAGCAATACAGGGTTCCAAGGGGCAGATACGCAGTATTTT.

This clone was recorded once. The chain couples TRBV7-2 to TRBJ2-3, with 8 bases lining up with TRBD2. This CDR3 contains 17 residues. After removal of 0 bases from V and 2 bases from J, the junction contained 7 bases not matched to a gene. CDR1 and CDR2 from the germline V gene are SGHTA and FQGNSA. CDR3 sequence (DNA): TGTGCCAGCAGCTTAGCCTCCCGGGAGGGCCCCACAGATACGCAGTATTTT. It yields the protein CASSLASREGPTDTQYF.

The chain recombines TRBV28 with TRBJ2-3; D is possibly TRBD2 (5 bases). V lost 10 bases, J lost 2 bases, and 19 bases lay in between. Germline CDR1 and CDR2: MDHEN and SYDVKM. This CDR3 region has 15 residues. CDR3 loop: CATVPSSPLTDTQYF. The CDR3 DNA sequence: TGTGCCACCGTCCCATCTAGCCCACTCACAGATACGCAGTATTTT.

The V gene is TRBV19, the J gene TRBJ2-3; 11 bases are a match to TRBD2. Germline values: CDR1 LNHDA, CDR2 SQIVND (reference sequence). The CDR3 covers 16 residues. J lost 6 bases, V lost 5 bases, and 10 bases had no gene match. The CDR3 spells CASSPPLAGVGDTQYF. In DNA form, the CDR3 reads TGTGCCAGTAGTCCCCCACTAGCGGGAGTCGGGGATACGCAGTATTTT.

CDR3 nucleotide sequence: TGTGCCAGCAGCTCGAGCTTTGAGCAGTTCTTC. This sequence encodes CASSSSFEQFF. This chain connects TRBV7-2 to TRBJ2-1; no clear D. Germline loops: CDR1 SGHTA, CDR2 FQGNSA. Trimming took 4 bases from V and 9 from J, leaving 7 bases between them. This CDR3 comprises 11 residues. Drawing the rest from reference TRBV7-2 and TRBJ2-1, the complete variable domain is GAGVSQSPSNKVTEKGKDVELRCDPISGHTALYWYRQSLGQGLEFLIYFQGNSAPDKSGLPSDRFSAERTGGSVSTLTIQRTQQEDSAVYLCASSSSFEQFFGPGTRLTVL.

The genes are TRBV4-3 and TRBJ2-1; TRBD2 matches at 8 bases. The CDR3 totals 18 residues. The junction had 14 bases not matched to a gene; V was cut back by 0 bases and J by 7 bases. CDR1 is LGHNA, CDR2 YSLEER, per germline. The CDR3 is CASSQDPPKRETQNEQFF. In DNA form, the CDR3 reads TGCGCCAGCAGCCAAGATCCCCCTAAGCGGGAGACCCAAAATGAGCAGTTCTTC.

This chain joins TRBV11-3 and TRBJ1-1; 9 bases map to TRBD1. CDR1 and CDR2 (germline): SGHNT, YENEEA. The CDR3 contains 14 residues. After removal of 5 bases from V and 3 bases from J, the junction contained 4 bases not matched to a gene. CDR3 amino acids: CASSTGGRDTEAFF. DNA of the CDR3: TGTGCCAGCAGCACAGGGGGCCGAGACACTGAAGCTTTCTTT.

The CDR3 sequence: CASSHSDKVGYGYTF. In nucleotides, the CDR3 is TGTGCCAGCTCACACTCTGACAAAGTTGGGTATGGCTACACCTTC. The chain recombines TRBV18 with TRBJ1-2; no firm D call. This CDR3 contains 15 residues. CDR1 and CDR2 from the germline V gene are KGHSH and LQKENI. Trimming removed 4 bases from V and 5 bases from J, with 17 bases in between.

The V gene is TRBV6-5, the J gene TRBJ2-2; D possibly corresponds to TRBD1 (6 bases). The CDR3 runs 16 residues. Between the trimmed V and J ends, which lost 2 bases and 0 bases, there was a span of 10 bases. CDR1 MNHEY and CDR2 SVGAGI come from the germline V gene. The CDR3 region is CASSYLGASNTGELFF. CDR3 DNA sequence: TGTGCCAGCAGTTACCTGGGGGCTTCGAACACCGGGGAGCTGTTTTTT.

V and J are TRBV5-1 and TRBJ1-1; the match to TRBD1 covers 7 bases. Germline V gene lookup returns CDR1 SGHRS and CDR2 YFSETQ. The CDR3 loop spans 12 amino acids. J was trimmed by 8 bases and V by 0 bases; bases with no gene match: 1. The CDR3 spells CASSLGGQEAFF. The CDR3 DNA is TGCGCCAGCAGCTTGGGGGGACAGGAAGCTTTCTTT.

This chain joins TRBV15 and TRBJ1-2; maybe TRBD1 (6 bases). The CDR3 totals 13 residues. V gave up 2 bases and J gave up 6 bases, with 10 bases separating them. Per the germline V gene, CDR1 is LNHNV and CDR2 is YYDKDF (reference sequence). In DNA, the CDR3 is TGTGCCACCAGCAGAATACAGGGCGATGGCTACACCTTC. Protein sequence: CATSRIQGDGYTF. The whole variable domain, remainder taken from reference TRBV15 and TRBJ1-2, is DAMVIQNPRYQVTQFGKPVTLSCSQTLNHNVMYWYQQKSSQAPKLLFHYYDKDFNNEADTPDNFQSRRPNTSFCFLDIRSPGLGDTAMYLCATSRIQGDGYTFGSGTRLTVV.

The chain couples TRBV9 to TRBJ2-3; tentatively, D is TRBD2 (5 bases). Germline CDR1 is SGDLS and CDR2 is YYNGEE. Trimming removed 0 bases at V and 2 bases at J, with 13 bases between. The CDR3 consists of 16 residues. CDR3 region: CASSVEASSLTDTQYF. Written as DNA, the CDR3 is TGTGCCAGCAGCGTAGAGGCTAGCTCCCTCACAGATACGCAGTATTTT.

This clone has only one observation. The chain couples TRBV27 to TRBJ2-3, with TRBD2 identical over 8 bases. V gave up 1 base and J gave up 0 bases; unmatched junction bases: 9. The CDR3 loop spans 18 amino acids. The germline V gene encodes CDR1 MNHEY and CDR2 SMNVEV (reference sequence). CDR3 loop: CASSLWTYSGTSTDTQYF. The DNA of the CDR3 is TGTGCCAGCAGTTTATGGACCTATAGCGGGACTAGCACAGATACGCAGTATTTT.

The CDR3 nucleotides are TGTGCCAGCAGCTTTGAGCGCGTTCCCAACTATGGCTACACCTTC. Residues: CASSFERVPNYGYTF. This chain connects TRBV7-3 to TRBJ1-2, with D hard to call. Germline-derived CDR1 and CDR2 are SGHTA and FQGTGA. The CDR3 has 15 amino acids. Trimming pared 3 bases from V and 2 bases from J, leaving 13 bases between. Based on the CDR3 plus reference TRBV7-3 and TRBJ1-2, the full variable domain is GAGVSQTPSNKVTEKGKYVELRCDPISGHTALYWYRQSLGQGPEFLIYFQGTGAADDSGLPNDRFFAVRPEGSVSTLKIQRTERGDSAVYLCASSFERVPNYGYTFGSGTRLTVV.

The chain uses TRBV11-2 and TRBJ1-2; weak D call: TRBD1 (5 bases). The CDR3 spans 12 residues. Germline V gene data show CDR1 as SGHAT and CDR2 as FQNNGV. Trimming removed 1 base from V and 7 bases from J, with 7 bases in between. The CDR3 bases are TGTGCCAGCAGCTTAGTCGGGGGTGGCTACACCTTC. It translates to CASSLVGGGYTF. The variable domain in full, completed from reference TRBV11-2 and TRBJ1-2, reads EAGVAQSPRYKIIEKRQSVAFWCNPISGHATLYWYQQILGQGPKLLIQFQNNGVVDDSQLPKDRFSAERLKGVDSTLKIQPAKLEDSAVYLCASSLVGGGYTFGSGTRLTVV.

This chain links TRBV5-1 with TRBJ2-7; a possible D gene is TRBD1 (6 bases). The CDR3 runs 18 residues. Germline loops: CDR1 SGHRS, CDR2 YFSETQ. The germline V and J ends were trimmed by 6 bases and 1 base, with 26 bases remaining between them. The CDR3 DNA reads TGCGCCAGCACCCTTGGGCCACAGGGAGTGGACGCGTCCTACGAGCAGTACTTC. This encodes CASTLGPQGVDASYEQYF.

The chain has TRBV2 and TRBJ1-5; unclear D gene. CDR3 length: 16 amino acids. V gave up 6 bases and J gave up 0 bases, with 15 bases separating them. Germline assignment: CDR1 SNHLY and CDR2 FYNNEI. The CDR3 here is CASRSEALYSNQPQHF. The CDR3 nucleotides are TGTGCCAGCAGGTCCGAGGCCCTCTATAGCAATCAGCCCCAGCATTTT.

The chain recombines TRBV6-6 with TRBJ2-1; D is undetermined. CDR3 length: 13 residues. V was trimmed by 2 bases and J by 4 bases, leaving 6 bases between them. CDR1 and CDR2 (germline): MNHNY, SVGAGI (reference sequence). CDR3 amino acids: CASSYDEYNEQFF. Written as DNA, the CDR3 is TGTGCCAGCAGTTACGATGAGTACAATGAGCAGTTCTTC.

This rearrangement joins TRBV27 to TRBJ2-5, with TRBD1 matching over 10 bases. The junction had 6 bases not matched to a gene; V was cut back by 6 bases and J by 2 bases. The CDR3 has 15 residues. The germline V gene encodes CDR1 MNHEY and CDR2 SMNVEV (reference sequence). The CDR3 bases are TGTGCCAGCAGCCCAGGGACAGGGGTTCAAGAGACCCAGTACTTC. This sequence encodes CASSPGTGVQETQYF.

This chain uses TRBV4-2 with TRBJ2-7; maybe TRBD2 (6 bases). V was shortened by 4 bases and J by 3 bases, with 16 bases between the two germline ends. Per germline, CDR1 LGHNA and CDR2 YNFKEQ. The CDR3 has 15 amino acids. The CDR3 protein is CASSPQEGGDYEQYF. The CDR3 DNA reads as TGTGCCAGCAGCCCCCAGGAGGGAGGAGACTACGAGCAGTACTTC.

The chain is built from TRBV5-6 and TRBJ2-1; TRBD2 matches at 8 bases. The J segment lost 7 bases and the V segment lost 0 bases, leaving 6 bases of the junction unmatched. The CDR3 is 15 amino acids. The V gene's germline CDR1 is SGHDT and CDR2 YYEEEE. The CDR3 DNA sequence: TGTGCCAGCAGCTTGGCATTAGCGGGGTGGAATGAGCAGTTCTTC. Protein product: CASSLALAGWNEQFF.

The chain joins TRBV19 to TRBJ2-7; the match to TRBD1 covers 11 bases. The CDR3 runs to 16 residues. Germline V gene sequence: CDR1 LNHDA, CDR2 SQIVND (reference sequence). Unmatched junction bases numbered 4, after V lost 1 base and J lost 2 bases. In DNA, the CDR3 is TGTGCCAGTAGTATAGGGCCGGACAGGGGGCCCTACGAGCAGTACTTC. This translates into CASSIGPDRGPYEQYF.

At least ten counts were recorded for this clone. The rearrangement joins TRBV28 to TRBJ2-7, with D perhaps TRBD1 (8 bases). The CDR3 covers 14 residues. CDR1 and CDR2 (germline): MDHEN, SYDVKM. Trimming cost V 6 bases and J 3 bases, with 15 bases left between them. This CDR3 reads CASSNTGGDYEQYF. Written as DNA, the CDR3 is TGTGCCAGCAGCAATACAGGGGGGGACTACGAGCAGTACTTC. Based on the CDR3 plus reference TRBV28 and TRBJ2-7, the full variable domain is DVKVTQSSRYLVKRTGEKVFLECVQDMDHENMFWYRQDPGLGLRLIYFSYDVKMKEKGDIPEGYSVSREKKERFSLILESASTNQTSMYLCASSNTGGDYEQYFGPGTRLTVT.

The chain employs TRBV5-1 and TRBJ1-2, with 9 bases aligning to TRBD1. Unmatched junction bases numbered 4, after V lost 0 bases and J lost 7 bases. This CDR3 spans 14 amino acids. Germline CDR1 reads SGHRS; CDR2 reads YFSETQ. This CDR3 is CASSLDRGQGGYTF. The CDR3 coding sequence is TGCGCCAGCAGCTTGGACAGGGGGCAGGGTGGCTACACCTTC.

The genes are TRBV5-1 and TRBJ1-3; 7 nucleotides agree with TRBD1. The J segment lost 0 bases and the V segment lost 4 bases, leaving 4 bases of the junction unmatched. In germline, CDR1 is SGHRS, CDR2 YFSETQ. CDR3 length: 15 residues. The CDR3 region is CASSQTGISGNTIYF. CDR3 sequence (DNA): TGCGCCAGCAGCCAGACAGGGATCTCTGGAAACACCATATATTTT.

V is TRBV7-9 and J is TRBJ1-2; 8 bases line up with TRBD1. CDR3 length equals 17 residues. The germline V gene encodes CDR1 SEHNR and CDR2 FQNEAQ (reference sequence). With 1 base clipped from V and 8 bases from J, the junction kept 15 bases outside the gene matches. The DNA of the CDR3 is TGTGCCAGCAGCTTAGGGGCCGAAGGACAGGGCTTCCCAGGCTACACCTTC. Protein product: CASSLGAEGQGFPGYTF.

This clone was counted a single time. The chain has TRBV5-6 and TRBJ2-7; the D is unclear. Germline V gene sequence: CDR1 SGHDT, CDR2 YYEEEE. This CDR3 has 13 residues. V lost 2 bases to trimming and J lost 4 bases, with 10 bases between them. In nucleotides, the CDR3 is TGTGCCAGCAGCTTACGCAGGTCTTACGAGCAGTACTTC. This encodes CASSLRRSYEQYF.

The chain employs TRBV6-5 and TRBJ1-5; D not resolved. Germline V gene lookup returns CDR1 MNHEY and CDR2 SVGAGI. The CDR3 contains 13 residues. Trimming pared 2 bases from V and 4 bases from J, leaving 6 bases between. The CDR3 is CASSYERNQPQHF. Here the CDR3 DNA reads TGTGCCAGCAGTTACGAGAGAAATCAGCCCCAGCATTTT.

This rearrangement joins TRBV7-9 to TRBJ2-7; possible D gene TRBD1, 6 bases. Between the trimmed V and J ends, which lost 7 bases and 5 bases, there was a span of 18 bases. The CDR3 length is 14 residues. Germline-derived CDR1 and CDR2 are SEHNR and FQNEAQ (reference sequence). CDR3 DNA sequence: TGTGCCAGCACCTCATTGGGGGCGGACGACGAGCAGTACTTC. This encodes CASTSLGADDEQYF.